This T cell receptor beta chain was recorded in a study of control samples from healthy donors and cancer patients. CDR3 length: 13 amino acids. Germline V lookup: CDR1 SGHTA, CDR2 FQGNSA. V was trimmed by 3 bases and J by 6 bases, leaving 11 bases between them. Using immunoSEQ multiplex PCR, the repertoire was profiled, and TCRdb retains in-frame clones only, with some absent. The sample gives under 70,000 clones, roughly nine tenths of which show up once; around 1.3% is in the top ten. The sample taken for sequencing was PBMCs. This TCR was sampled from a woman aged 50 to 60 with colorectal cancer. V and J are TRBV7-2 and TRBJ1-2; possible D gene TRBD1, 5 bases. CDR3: CASSFSRTNGYTF. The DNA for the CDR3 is TGTGCCAGCAGCTTCTCTCGGACAAATGGCTACACCTTC.